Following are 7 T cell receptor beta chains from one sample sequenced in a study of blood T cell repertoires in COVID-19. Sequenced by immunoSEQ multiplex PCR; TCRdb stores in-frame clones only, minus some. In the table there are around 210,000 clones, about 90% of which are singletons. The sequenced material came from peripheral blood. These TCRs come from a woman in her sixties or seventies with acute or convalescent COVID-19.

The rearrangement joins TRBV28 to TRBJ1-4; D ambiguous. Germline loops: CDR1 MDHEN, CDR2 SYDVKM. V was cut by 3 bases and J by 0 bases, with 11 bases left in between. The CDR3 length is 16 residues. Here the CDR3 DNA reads TGTGCCAGCAGTTTGGCGGAGAGAGCAACTAATGAAAAACTGTTTTTT. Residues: CASSLAERATNEKLFF.

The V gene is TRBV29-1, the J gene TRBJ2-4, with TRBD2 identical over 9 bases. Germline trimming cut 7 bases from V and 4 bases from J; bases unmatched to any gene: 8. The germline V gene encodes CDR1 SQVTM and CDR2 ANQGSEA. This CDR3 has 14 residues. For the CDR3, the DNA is TGCAGCGCGGGGACCCTAGCGGGAAAAAACATTCAGTACTTC. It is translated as CSAGTLAGKNIQYF. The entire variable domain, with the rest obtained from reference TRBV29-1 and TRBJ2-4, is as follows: SAVISQKPSRDICQRGTSLTIQCQVDSQVTMMFWYRQQPGQSLTLIATANQGSEATYESGFVIDKFPISRPNLTFSTLTVSNMSPEDSSIYLCSAGTLAGKNIQYFGAGTRLSVL.

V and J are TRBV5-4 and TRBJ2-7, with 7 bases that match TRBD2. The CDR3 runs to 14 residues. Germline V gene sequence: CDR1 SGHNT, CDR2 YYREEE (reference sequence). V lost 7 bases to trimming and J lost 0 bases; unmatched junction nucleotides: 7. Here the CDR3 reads CASRAGTNSYEQYF. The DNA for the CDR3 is TGTGCCAGCCGGGCCGGGACTAACTCCTACGAGCAGTACTTC. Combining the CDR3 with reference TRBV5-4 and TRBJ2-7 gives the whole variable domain ETGVTQSPTHLIKTRGQQVTLRCSSQSGHNTVSWYQQALGQGPQFIFQYYREEENGRGNFPPRFSGLQFPNYSSELNVNALELDDSALYLCASRAGTNSYEQYFGPGTRLTVT.

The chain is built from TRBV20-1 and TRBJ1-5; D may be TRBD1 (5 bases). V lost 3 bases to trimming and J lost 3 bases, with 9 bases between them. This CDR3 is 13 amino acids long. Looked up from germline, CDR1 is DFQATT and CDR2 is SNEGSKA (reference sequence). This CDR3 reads CSASQGVNQPQHF. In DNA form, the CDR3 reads TGCAGTGCTAGTCAAGGGGTCAATCAGCCCCAGCATTTT.

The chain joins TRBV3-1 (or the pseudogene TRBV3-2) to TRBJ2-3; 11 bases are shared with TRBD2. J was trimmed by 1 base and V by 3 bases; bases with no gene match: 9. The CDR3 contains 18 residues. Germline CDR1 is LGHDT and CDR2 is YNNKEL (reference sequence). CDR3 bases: TGTGCCAGCAGCCAGAGGACTAGCGGGCTTCTGCGCACAGATACGCAGTATTTT. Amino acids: CASSQRTSGLLRTDTQYF.

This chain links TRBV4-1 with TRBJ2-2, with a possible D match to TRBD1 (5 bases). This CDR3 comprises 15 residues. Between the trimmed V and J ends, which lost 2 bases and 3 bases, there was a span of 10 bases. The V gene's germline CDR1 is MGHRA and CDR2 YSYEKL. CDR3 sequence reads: CASSQTQGYTGELFF. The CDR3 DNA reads TGCGCCAGCAGCCAAACCCAGGGTTACACCGGGGAGCTGTTTTTT.

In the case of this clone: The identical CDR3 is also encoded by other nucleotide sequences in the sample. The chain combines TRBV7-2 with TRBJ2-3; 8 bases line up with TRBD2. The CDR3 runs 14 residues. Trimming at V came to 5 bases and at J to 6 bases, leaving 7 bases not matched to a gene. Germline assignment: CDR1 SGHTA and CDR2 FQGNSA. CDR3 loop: CASSPGLAPDTQYF. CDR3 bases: TGTGCCAGCAGCCCCGGACTAGCCCCGGATACGCAGTATTTT.